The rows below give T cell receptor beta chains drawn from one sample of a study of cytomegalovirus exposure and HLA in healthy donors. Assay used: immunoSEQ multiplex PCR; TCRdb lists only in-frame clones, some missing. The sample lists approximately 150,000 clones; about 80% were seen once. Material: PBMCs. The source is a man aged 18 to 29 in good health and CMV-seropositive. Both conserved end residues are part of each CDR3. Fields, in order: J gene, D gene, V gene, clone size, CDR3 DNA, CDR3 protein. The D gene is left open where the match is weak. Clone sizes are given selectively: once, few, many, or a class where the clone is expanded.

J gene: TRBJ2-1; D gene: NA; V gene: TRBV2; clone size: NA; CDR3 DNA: TGTGCCAGCAGGGGAGCGGTCTACAATGAGCAGTTCTTC; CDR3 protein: CASRGAVYNEQFF
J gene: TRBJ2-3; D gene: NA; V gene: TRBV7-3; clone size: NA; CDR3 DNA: TGTGCCAGCAGCCGGAGGCCAAGCACAGATACGCAGTATTTT; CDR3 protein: CASSRRPSTDTQYF
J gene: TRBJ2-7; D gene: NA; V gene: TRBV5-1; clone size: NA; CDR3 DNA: TGCGCCAGCAGCTTGGATGGAGAAAGCGAGTACTTC; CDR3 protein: CASSLDGESEYF
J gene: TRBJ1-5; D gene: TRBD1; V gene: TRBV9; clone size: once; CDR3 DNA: TGTGCCAGCAGCGTGGGGACAGGGCTTCAGCCCCAGCATTTT; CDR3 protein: CASSVGTGLQPQHF
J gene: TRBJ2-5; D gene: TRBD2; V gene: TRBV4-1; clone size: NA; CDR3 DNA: TGCGCCAGCAGCCACGGGCCGGGGGGGCAACAAGAGACCCAGTACTTC; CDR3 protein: CASSHGPGGQQETQYF
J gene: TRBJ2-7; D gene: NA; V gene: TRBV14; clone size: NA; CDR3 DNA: TGTGCCAGCAGCCAAGCACGGGATTCGACCTACGAGCAGTACTTC; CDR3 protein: CASSQARDSTYEQYF
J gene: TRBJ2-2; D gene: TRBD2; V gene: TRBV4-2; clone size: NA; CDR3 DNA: TGTGCCAGCAGCCATGACCAGCGGGAGTCGGACACCGGGGAGCTGTTTTTT; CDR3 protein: CASSHDQRESDTGELFF
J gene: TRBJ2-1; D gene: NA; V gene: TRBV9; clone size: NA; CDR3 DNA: TGTGCCAGCAGCGATAGCTTCGACCGGGACACCGGTTGGAATGAGCAGTTCTTC; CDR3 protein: CASSDSFDRDTGWNEQFF
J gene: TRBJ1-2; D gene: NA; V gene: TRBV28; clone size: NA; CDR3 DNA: TGTGCCAGCAGTCAGGCTGTCTATGGCTACACCTTC; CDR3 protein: CASSQAVYGYTF
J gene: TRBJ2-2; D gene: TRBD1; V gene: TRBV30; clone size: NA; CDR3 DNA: TGTGCCTGGGAACAGGGGATGAACACCGGGGAGCTGTTTTTT; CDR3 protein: CAWEQGMNTGELFF
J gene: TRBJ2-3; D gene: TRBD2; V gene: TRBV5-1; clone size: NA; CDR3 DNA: TGCGCCAGCAGCTTGGAGGGGACTAGGTGGGCAGATACGCAGTATTTT; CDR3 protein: CASSLEGTRWADTQYF
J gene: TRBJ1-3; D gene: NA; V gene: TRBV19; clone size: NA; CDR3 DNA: TGTGCCAGTAGTATCGGGGGATATGGAAACACCATATATTTT; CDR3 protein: CASSIGGYGNTIYF
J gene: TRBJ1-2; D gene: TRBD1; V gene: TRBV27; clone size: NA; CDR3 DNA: TGTGCCAGCAGGCTGACAGGGTATGGAAACTATGGCTACACCTTC; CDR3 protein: CASRLTGYGNYGYTF
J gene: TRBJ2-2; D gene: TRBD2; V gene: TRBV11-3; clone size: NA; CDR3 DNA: TGTGCCAGCAGGGGACTAGTAACCGGGGAGCTGTTTTTT; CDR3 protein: CASRGLVTGELFF
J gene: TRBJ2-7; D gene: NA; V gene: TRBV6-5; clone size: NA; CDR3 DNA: TGTGCCAGCAGTGGCCGTTACGAGCAGTACTTC; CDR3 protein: CASSGRYEQYF
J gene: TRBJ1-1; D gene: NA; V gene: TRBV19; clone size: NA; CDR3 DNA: TGTGCCAGTAGTATTTCAGTCCCGAACACTGAAGCTTTCTTT; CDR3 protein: CASSISVPNTEAFF
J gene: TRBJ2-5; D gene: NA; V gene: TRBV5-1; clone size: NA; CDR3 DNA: TGCGCCAGCAGCTCCACTGGGGCAGAAGAGACCCAGTACTTC; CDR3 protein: CASSSTGAEETQYF
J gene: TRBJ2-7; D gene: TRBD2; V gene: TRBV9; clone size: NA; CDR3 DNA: TGTGCCAGCAGCGTATTTGGTGGGGGGGTCGACGAGCAGTACTTC; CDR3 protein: CASSVFGGGVDEQYF
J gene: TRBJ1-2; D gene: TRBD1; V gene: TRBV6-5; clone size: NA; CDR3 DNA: TGTGCCAGCAGGGGACAGGGCCCCTATGGCTACACCTTC; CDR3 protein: CASRGQGPYGYTF
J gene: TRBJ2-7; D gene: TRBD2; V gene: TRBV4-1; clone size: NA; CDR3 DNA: TGCGCCAGCAGCCAAGAAGGGACTAGCGGAGCATACGAGCAGTACTTC; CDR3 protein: CASSQEGTSGAYEQYF
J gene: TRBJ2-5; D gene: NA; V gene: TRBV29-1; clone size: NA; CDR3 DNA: TGCAGCGTTGCCGTCCAGGCCCAAGAGACCCAGTACTTC; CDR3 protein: CSVAVQAQETQYF
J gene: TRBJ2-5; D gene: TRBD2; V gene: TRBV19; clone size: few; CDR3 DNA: TGTGCCAGTAGTATAGGGACTAGTGGGCTCTACAGACTAGGGAGAGAGACCCAGTACTTC; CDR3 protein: CASSIGTSGLYRLGRETQYF
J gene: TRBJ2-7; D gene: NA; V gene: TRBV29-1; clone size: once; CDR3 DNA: TGCAGCGTACAGACGGGGTACGAGCAGTACTTC; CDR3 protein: CSVQTGYEQYF